The 21 T cell receptor beta chains below come from one sample, sequenced in a study of patients and donors after allogeneic stem cell transplantation. TCRdb reprocessed the RT-PCR reads via MiXCR and lists one record per CDR3 protein. The table has fewer than 180,000 distinct CDR3 sequences, about two fifths seen once; the top ten hold roughly 50%. Sequenced: blood, either unsorted or a sorted T cell fraction (not recorded which). The receptors come from a human donor who was either an allogeneic HSCT recipient or a stem cell or donor lymphocyte infusion donor (not recorded which). It is not recorded whose cells these are; they may come from a transplant donor.

This chain connects TRBV6-5 to TRBJ1-4; maybe TRBD1 (6 bases). The length of the CDR3 is 14 residues. V was shortened by 9 bases and J by 4 bases, with 15 bases between the two germline ends. Germline V gives CDR1 MNHEY, CDR2 SVGAGI. CDR3 in DNA: TGTGCCAGTACTGACAGGTTCCTTAATGAAAAACTGTTTTTT. This encodes CASTDRFLNEKLFF.

This chain uses TRBV11-3 with TRBJ1-6; 9 bases match TRBD1. CDR3 size: 16 residues. The V segment lost 2 bases and the J segment 9 bases; nucleotides outside the gene matches: 8. Per germline, CDR1 SGHNT and CDR2 YENEEA. CDR3 DNA sequence: TGTGCCAGCAGCTTAAGGGACAGGGATTCGTCTTCACCCCTCCACTTT. Translation gives CASSLRDRDSSSPLHF. Full variable domain (missing parts from reference TRBV11-3 and TRBJ1-6): EAGVVQSPRYKIIEKKQPVAFWCNPISGHNTLYWYLQNLGQGPELLIRYENEEAVDDSQLPKDRFSAERLKGVDSTLKIQPAELGDSAVYLCASSLRDRDSSSPLHFGNGTRLTVT.

CDR3 residues: CATSRPPGFKEGYTF. The CDR3 DNA reads TGTGCCACCAGTCGCCCCCCGGGTTTTAAGGAGGGCTACACCTTC. This chain connects TRBV24-1 to TRBJ1-2; D remains ambiguous. The length of the CDR3 is 15 residues. Trimming shortened V by 6 bases and J by 8 bases, and 21 bases separated the two germline ends. Germline loops: CDR1 KGHDR, CDR2 SFDVKD.

The rearrangement links TRBV20-1 to TRBJ1-4; D not resolved. The CDR3 has 14 amino acids. Germline assignment: CDR1 DFQATT and CDR2 SNEGSKA (reference sequence). V gave up 0 bases and J gave up 7 bases, with 12 bases separating them. The DNA for the CDR3 is TGCAGTGCTAGAGATCCACAGCTCCCTGAAAAACTGTTTTTT. It translates to CSARDPQLPEKLFF.

The chain recombines TRBV9 with TRBJ1-1; TRBD1 agrees at 7 bases. Germline V gives CDR1 SGDLS, CDR2 YYNGEE. J lost 0 bases, V lost 0 bases, and 2 bases had no gene match. This CDR3 comprises 15 residues. The CDR3 loop is CASSVEGALNTEAFF. The CDR3, as DNA: TGTGCCAGCAGCGTAGAGGGGGCGTTGAACACTGAAGCTTTCTTT.

A few counts support this clonotype. The rearrangement links TRBV6-6 to TRBJ2-5; no definite D call. CDR3 length equals 12 residues. The V gene lost 0 bases and the J gene lost 8 bases, with 7 bases spanning the gap. CDR1 is MNHNY, CDR2 SVGAGI, per germline (reference sequence). This chain's CDR3 is CASSYSFRTQYF. CDR3 nucleotides: TGTGCCAGCAGTTACTCTTTCAGAACCCAGTACTTC.

The chain has TRBV29-1 and TRBJ1-1; no clear D gene. CDR3 length: 14 amino acids. CDR1 and CDR2 from the germline V gene are SQVTM and ANQGSEA. Trimming removed 3 bases from V and 3 bases from J, with 14 bases in between. The CDR3 loop is CSVEKAPRDTEAFF. The CDR3 bases are TGCAGCGTTGAGAAGGCCCCGAGGGACACTGAAGCTTTCTTT.

This clonotype showed up just a few times. The V call is TRBV2, the J call TRBJ1-2, with 7 nucleotides matching TRBD1. Germline-derived CDR1 and CDR2 are SNHLY and FYNNEI. J gave up 4 bases and V 9 bases, and 11 bases lay outside the gene matches. The CDR3 contains 14 residues. The DNA for the CDR3 is TGTGCCAGAGATTCGGACAGGCTTCGCTATGGCTACACCTTC. This codes for CARDSDRLRYGYTF.

The CDR3 DNA follows: TGTGCCAGCAGCTGGACAGGGATCAATTCACCCCTCCACTTT. This translates into CASSWTGINSPLHF. The rearrangement links TRBV27 to TRBJ1-6; TRBD1 aligns across 8 bases. V was clipped by 6 bases and J by 7 bases; unmatched bases: 5. There are 14 residues in the CDR3. The germline V gene has CDR1 MNHEY and CDR2 SMNVEV (reference sequence).

J is TRBJ2-1 and V is TRBV3-1, with TRBD1 as a possible D gene (5 bases). V lost 1 base, J lost 0 bases, and 10 bases lay in between. From germline, CDR1 is LGHDT and CDR2 YNNKEL (reference sequence). The CDR3 is 16 residues long. CDR3 residues: CASSQGPDSSYNEQFF. The CDR3 DNA sequence: TGTGCCAGCAGCCAAGGACCCGACAGCTCCTACAATGAGCAGTTCTTC.

The rearrangement uses TRBV10-3 and TRBJ2-3; D possibly corresponds to TRBD1 (6 bases). This CDR3 comprises 16 residues. The V end lost 6 bases, the J end lost 0 bases, and 16 bases lay between the germline ends. Germline CDR1 reads ENHRY; CDR2 reads SYGVKD. CDR3 sequence (DNA): TGTGCCATCAGAGATCTAGGACAGCGAAGCACAGATACGCAGTATTTT. It specifies CAIRDLGQRSTDTQYF.

This sequence joins TRBV5-4 and TRBJ1-2, with D possibly being TRBD1 (5 bases). Germline CDR1 reads SGHNT; CDR2 reads YYREEE (reference sequence). The CDR3 consists of 15 residues. Trimming left V 0 bases short and J 2 bases short, with 11 bases between. CDR3 bases: TGTGCCAGCAGCTTGGCCCAGGGTTTGAACTATGGCTACACCTTC. Amino acids: CASSLAQGLNYGYTF.

This clonotype was counted at least ten times. V is TRBV6-6 and J is TRBJ1-2; 7 bases align to TRBD1. The V and J ends lost 8 bases and 6 bases, in that order; junction bases with no gene match: 6. CDR1 MNHNY and CDR2 SVGAGI come from the germline V gene (reference sequence). The CDR3 consists of 12 residues. CDR3 nucleotides: TGTGCCAGCGGCCCGGACAGGCATGGCTACACCTTC. Protein product: CASGPDRHGYTF.

This clonotype showed up just a few times. V gene TRBV12-5 combines with J gene TRBJ1-2; the match to TRBD1 covers 7 bases. Trimming at V came to 2 bases and at J to 7 bases, leaving 4 bases not matched to a gene. The CDR3 is made up of 13 amino acids. Germline values: CDR1 LGHNT, CDR2 FRNRAP. This CDR3 reads CASGLTGDGGYTF. The CDR3 DNA reads as TGTGCTAGTGGTTTGACAGGGGATGGTGGCTACACCTTC.

The J gene is TRBJ2-7, the V gene TRBV5-1; D unresolved. The CDR3 is 15 amino acids. V was pared by 0 bases and J by 2 bases, with 12 bases between. Germline loops: CDR1 SGHRS, CDR2 YFSETQ. The CDR3 DNA reads as TGCGCCAGCAGCTTGGTGGCGGCGAACCCCTACGAGCAGTACGTC. Its translation is CASSLVAANPYEQYV.

This clonotype has just a few counts. The rearrangement links TRBV29-1 to TRBJ1-1; D possibly corresponds to TRBD1 (5 bases). CDR1 and CDR2 (germline): SQVTM, ANQGSEA. The CDR3 is 16 residues long. V lost 0 bases and J lost 1, with 15 bases in between. The CDR3 here is CSVEDQGVGANTEAFF. The CDR3 DNA follows: TGCAGCGTTGAAGATCAAGGGGTAGGAGCGAACACTGAAGCTTTCTTT. Full variable domain (rest looked up from reference TRBV29-1 and TRBJ1-1): SAVISQKPSRDICQRGTSLTIQCQVDSQVTMMFWYRQQPGQSLTLIATANQGSEATYESGFVIDKFPISRPNLTFSTLTVSNMSPEDSSIYLCSVEDQGVGANTEAFFGQGTRLTVV.

This clonotype has a handful of counts. This sequence joins TRBV11-2 and TRBJ1-2, with a possible D match to TRBD1 (6 bases). The CDR3 runs 14 residues. Germline V lookup: CDR1 SGHAT, CDR2 FQNNGV. V gave up 4 bases and J gave up 5 bases, with 14 bases separating them. The CDR3: CASSWDGGGYGYTF. CDR3 in DNA: TGTGCCAGCAGCTGGGACGGAGGGGGTTATGGCTACACCTTC.

The chain is built from TRBV20-1 and TRBJ1-2; the match to TRBD1 covers 10 bases. CDR3 length: 15 amino acids. CDR1 is DFQATT, CDR2 SNEGSKA, per germline (reference sequence). J gave up 9 bases and V 5 bases, and 15 bases lay outside the gene matches. The CDR3 DNA is TGCAGTGCTGGAAACAGGGGGACAGGGGAAAGTAGCTACACCTTC. It is translated as CSAGNRGTGESSYTF.

This chain joins TRBV20-1 and TRBJ1-2, with 7 nucleotides matching TRBD1. The CDR3 length is 11 residues. Germline CDR1 reads DFQATT; CDR2 reads SNEGSKA (reference sequence). Unmatched junction bases numbered 3, after V lost 8 bases and J lost 3 bases. The CDR3 region is CSRGPYYGYTF. CDR3 nucleotides: TGCAGTAGGGGGCCCTACTATGGCTACACCTTC.

The rearrangement joins TRBV20-1 to TRBJ1-1, with 7 bases identical to TRBD1. This CDR3 comprises 14 residues. V shed 1 base, J shed 1 base, and the junction held 3 bases outside the gene matches. CDR1 DFQATT and CDR2 SNEGSKA come from the germline V gene (reference sequence). In DNA, the CDR3 is TGCAGTGCTAGAGCCGGGACAGAGAACACTGAAGCTTTCTTT. Its translation: CSARAGTENTEAFF.

The CDR3 spells CASSLQDSGELFF. DNA of the CDR3: TGTGCCAGCAGCTTGCAGGACTCCGGGGAGCTGTTTTTT. V gene TRBV5-5 combines with J gene TRBJ2-2; possible D gene TRBD2, 5 bases. The CDR3 length is 13 residues. Germline V gene lookup returns CDR1 SGHKS and CDR2 YYEKEE (reference sequence). Trimming removed 1 base from V and 6 bases from J, with 7 bases in between.